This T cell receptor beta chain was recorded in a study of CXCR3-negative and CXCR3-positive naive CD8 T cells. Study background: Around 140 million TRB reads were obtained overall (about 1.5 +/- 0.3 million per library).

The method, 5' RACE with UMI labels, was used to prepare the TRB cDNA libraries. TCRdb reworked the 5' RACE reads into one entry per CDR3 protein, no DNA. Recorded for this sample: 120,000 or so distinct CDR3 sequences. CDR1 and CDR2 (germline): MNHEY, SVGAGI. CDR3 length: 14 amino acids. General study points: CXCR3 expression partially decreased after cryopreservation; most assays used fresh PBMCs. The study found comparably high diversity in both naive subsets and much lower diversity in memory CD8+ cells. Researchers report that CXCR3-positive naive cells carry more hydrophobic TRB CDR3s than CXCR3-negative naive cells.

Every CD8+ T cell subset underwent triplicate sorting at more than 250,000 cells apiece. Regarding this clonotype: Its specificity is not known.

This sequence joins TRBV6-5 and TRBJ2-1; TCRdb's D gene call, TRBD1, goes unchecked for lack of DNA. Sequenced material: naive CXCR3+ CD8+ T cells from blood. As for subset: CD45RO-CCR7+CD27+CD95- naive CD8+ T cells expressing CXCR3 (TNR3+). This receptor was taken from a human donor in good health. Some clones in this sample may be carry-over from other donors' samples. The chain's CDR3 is CASSYGTGRNEQFF.